This TCR beta chain was sequenced for a study of shared clonotypes between healthy human individuals (dated by TCRdb to 2019 to 2021). At the level of the whole study: A couple of women and three men aged 18 to 49 years were included in the cohort. Libraries were prepared and TCR repertoires were sequenced by different laboratories using diverse techniques, in order to increase sequencing depth and limit assay-specific biases. Each donor's leukapheresis produced roughly between about 0.8 and 10 billion PBMCs. Blood TCR repertoires of about 5 healthy adults were deeply sequenced to estimate repertoire size and the extent of clonotype sharing between individuals. General findings and caveats noted by the study authors: The genetic and exposure-history diversity represented was limited by the small number of donors. Sampling was limited to blood, and TCR repertoires in tissue likely differ from TCR repertoires in blood. Pairwise subsampling led to the expectation that sequencing depth would affect the degree of clonotype sharing among donors.

Healthy HIV-negative adults with no recently reported acute infections or vaccinations were included as donors. All donors were Caucasian adults living in Nashville, Tennessee, USA. For unsorted samples, about 90 million PBMCs were counted and genomic DNA was extracted with the QIAamp DNA Blood Mini kit. Blood was collected by leukapheresis, and PBMCs were isolated by Ficoll-Histopaque density gradient centrifugation and then cryopreserved in liquid nitrogen vapor phase. Using the deep immunoSEQ assay, multiplex PCR amplified TCR CDR3 regions from genomic DNA. Extracted genomic DNA from each cell subset was distributed evenly across all wells of several immunoSEQ 96-well plates, and each plate was treated as a replicate. Each replicate PCR for unsorted PBMC received roughly 290 ng genomic DNA, equal to about 30,000 T cell genomes. Genomic DNA from unsorted PBMC was sequenced over ten immunoSEQ deep assay plates. Purified libraries were quantified with a Qubit 3.0 fluorometer, sized on a Bioanalyzer 2100, and re-quantified with the KAPA Library Quantification kit. Every immunoSEQ 96-well plate was sequenced on a dedicated single-read 150-cycle Illumina NextSeq 550 flow cell. Concerning the study's data processing: Because the immunoSEQ output held only junctional sequences and lacked quality scores, the filtering could not match the filtering applied to full-length reads. To assign V/J genes and CDR3, sequences were annotated using PyIR, a Python wrapper for IgBLAST v1.9, with IMGT germline references. Reads were filtered out if the reads had weak V/J assignments (E-value above 1e-6), no CDR3, stop codons, out-of-frame junctions, or ambiguous translated residues. A V3J clonotype was defined by an identical inferred V gene, J gene, and CDR3 amino acid sequence. The percentage overlap between two repertoires was calculated by dividing the number of shared unique clonotypes by the size of the smaller repertoire. RTK rarefaction, the Chao1 estimator, and Recon v2.1 estimates of unobserved clonotypes were used to assess repertoire richness. TCRdb provides this immuneACCESS table in a form limited to in-frame rearrangements. Some clones are lacking; in checked studies, under half of them reflect an unresolved V gene, and why the rest are absent is not known. V, J and clone size reflect that table, while D and trimming were determined from the DNA. For this sample there are around 500,000 clones; 79% appear just once. The ten most abundant clones make up about 12% of the sample.

Comments on this clone: What antigen it recognizes has not been identified. Base qualities are missing; no much larger clone stands one base away.

The junction carries 4 bases between V and J, which are trimmed by 1 base and 4 bases respectively. CDR1 and CDR2 were assigned from the germline V gene (reference sequence) as GTSNPN and SVGIG. Measured from the cysteine to the phenylalanine, the CDR3 is 11 residues long. Only the CDR3 portion is preserved as DNA: 33 bases, with reading frame beginning at the first base. The specimen was PBMCs. The TCR originated in a woman aged 40 to 50 in good health. Some clones in this sample may be carry-over from other donors' samples. The chain employs TRBV30 and TRBJ1-2, with the D gene too uncertain to name. CDR3 region: CAWSASYGYTF. The DNA sequence is TGTGCCTGGAGTGCCTCCTATGGCTACACCTTC.